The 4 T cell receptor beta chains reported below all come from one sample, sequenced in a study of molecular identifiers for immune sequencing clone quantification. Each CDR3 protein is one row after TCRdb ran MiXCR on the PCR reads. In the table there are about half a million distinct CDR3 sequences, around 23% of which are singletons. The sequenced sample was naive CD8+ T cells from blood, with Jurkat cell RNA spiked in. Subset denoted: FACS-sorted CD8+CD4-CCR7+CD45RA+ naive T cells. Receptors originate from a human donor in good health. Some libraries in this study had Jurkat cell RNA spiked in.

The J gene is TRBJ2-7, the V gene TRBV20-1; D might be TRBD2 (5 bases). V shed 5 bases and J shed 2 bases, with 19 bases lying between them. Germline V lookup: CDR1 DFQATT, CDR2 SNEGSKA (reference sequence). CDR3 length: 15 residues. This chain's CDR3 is CSASFMAERTYEQYF. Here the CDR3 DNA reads TGCAGTGCTTCCTTCATGGCGGAGCGGACCTACGAGCAGTACTTC.

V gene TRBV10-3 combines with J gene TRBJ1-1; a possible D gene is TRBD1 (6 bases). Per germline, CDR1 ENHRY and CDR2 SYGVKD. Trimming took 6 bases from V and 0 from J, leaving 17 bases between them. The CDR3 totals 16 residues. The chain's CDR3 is CAIRESVRGMNTEAFF. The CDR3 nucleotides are TGTGCCATCAGAGAAAGTGTCAGGGGCATGAACACTGAAGCTTTCTTT.

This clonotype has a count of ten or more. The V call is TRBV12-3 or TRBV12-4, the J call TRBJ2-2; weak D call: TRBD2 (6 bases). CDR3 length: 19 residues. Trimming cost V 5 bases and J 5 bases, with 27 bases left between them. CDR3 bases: TGTGCCAGCAGTCCGCAAGGAGGGTGGGACCCCGTCGGGACCGGGGAGCTGTTTTTT. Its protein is CASSPQGGWDPVGTGELFF.

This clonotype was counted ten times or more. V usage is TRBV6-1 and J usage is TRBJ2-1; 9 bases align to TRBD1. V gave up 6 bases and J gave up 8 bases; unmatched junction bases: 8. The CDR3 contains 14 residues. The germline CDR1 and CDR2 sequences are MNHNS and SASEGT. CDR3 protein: CASSPGQGLDEQFF. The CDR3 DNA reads TGTGCCAGCAGCCCGGGACAGGGTCTTGATGAGCAGTTCTTC.